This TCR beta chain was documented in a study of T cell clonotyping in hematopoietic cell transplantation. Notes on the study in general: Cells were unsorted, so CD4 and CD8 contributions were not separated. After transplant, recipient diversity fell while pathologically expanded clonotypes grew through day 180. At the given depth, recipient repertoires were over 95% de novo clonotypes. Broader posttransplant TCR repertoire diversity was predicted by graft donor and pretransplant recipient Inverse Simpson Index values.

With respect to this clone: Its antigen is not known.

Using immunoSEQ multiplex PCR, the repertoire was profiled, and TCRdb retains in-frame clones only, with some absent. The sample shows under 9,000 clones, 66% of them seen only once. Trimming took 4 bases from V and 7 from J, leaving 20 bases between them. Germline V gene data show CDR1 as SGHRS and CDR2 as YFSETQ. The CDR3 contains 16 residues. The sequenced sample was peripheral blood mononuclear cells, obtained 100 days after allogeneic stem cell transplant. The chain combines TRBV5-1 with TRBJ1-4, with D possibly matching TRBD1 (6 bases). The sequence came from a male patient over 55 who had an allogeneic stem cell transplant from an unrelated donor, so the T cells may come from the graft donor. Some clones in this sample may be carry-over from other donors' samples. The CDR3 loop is CASSARQEPDLEKLFF. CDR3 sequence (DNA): TGCGCCAGCAGCGCAAGACAGGAACCTGACCTTGAAAAACTGTTTTTT.